This T cell receptor (beta chain) was retrieved from a study of T cell responses to AZD1222 COVID-19 vaccine. Sequencing used immunoSEQ multiplex PCR; TCRdb keeps in-frame clones, though not all of them. The profile shows 53,000 or so clones, roughly 85% of them singletons. V gave up 3 bases and J gave up 4 bases, with 6 bases separating them. The CDR3 contains 13 residues. Germline CDR1 and CDR2: MNHNS and SASEGT. This sequence joins TRBV6-1 and TRBJ2-2, with a possible D match to TRBD1 (5 bases). The TCR was taken from an adult in good health. The sample in question was peripheral blood, obtained on day 0 of MenACWY control vaccination. CDR3 DNA sequence: TGTGCCAGCAGTGATACAGGCACCGGGGAGCTGTTTTTT. It encodes CASSDTGTGELFF.